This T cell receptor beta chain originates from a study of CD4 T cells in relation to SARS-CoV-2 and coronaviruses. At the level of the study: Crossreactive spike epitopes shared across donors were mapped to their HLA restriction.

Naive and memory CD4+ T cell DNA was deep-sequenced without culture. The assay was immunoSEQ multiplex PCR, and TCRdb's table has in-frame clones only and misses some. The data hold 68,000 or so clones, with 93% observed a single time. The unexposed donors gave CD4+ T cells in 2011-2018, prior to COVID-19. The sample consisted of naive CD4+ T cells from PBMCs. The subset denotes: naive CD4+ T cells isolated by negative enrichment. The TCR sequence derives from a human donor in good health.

CDR3 nucleotides: TGTGCCAGCAGCTTGGGACAAGAGACCCAGTACTTC. Protein product: CASSLGQETQYF. This sequence joins TRBV5-6 and TRBJ2-5; the D is unclear. The CDR3 covers 12 residues. Germline V CDR1 and CDR2: SGHDT, YYEEEE. The ends were cut back, 0 bases at V and 2 bases at J, with 2 bases in the middle.